These 27 T cell receptor beta chains came from one sample sequenced in a study of blood T cell repertoires in COVID-19. Clones were read by immunoSEQ multiplex PCR, and TCRdb kept only the in-frame ones, dropping some. The sample has hundreds of thousands of clones, 87% seen once. Sequenced: peripheral blood. These TCRs come from a woman aged 50 to 60 who had recovered from COVID-19.

The J gene is TRBJ1-3, the V gene TRBV30; D gene ambiguous. Trimming removed 4 bases from V and 3 bases from J, with 10 bases in between. The CDR3 length is 13 residues. The germline V gene encodes CDR1 GTSNPN and CDR2 SVGIG (reference sequence). Written as DNA, the CDR3 is TGTGCCTGGATGCCTTTGAGTGGAAACACCATATATTTT. It encodes CAWMPLSGNTIYF.

The genes are TRBV19 and TRBJ1-6; D is undetermined. The V and J ends lost 8 bases and 7 bases respectively, with 15 bases between them. The CDR3 extends over 14 amino acids. Germline values: CDR1 LNHDA, CDR2 SQIVND (reference sequence). CDR3 sequence: CASALRRWNSPLHF. The CDR3 DNA follows: TGTGCCAGTGCTCTTAGGCGGTGGAATTCACCCCTCCACTTT. Combining the CDR3 with reference TRBV19 and TRBJ1-6 gives the whole variable domain DGGITQSPKYLFRKEGQNVTLSCEQNLNHDAMYWYRQDPGQGLRLIYYSQIVNDFQKGDIAEGYSVSREKKESFPLTVTSAQKNPTAFYLCASALRRWNSPLHFGNGTRLTVT.

The chain carries TRBV24-1 and TRBJ2-2; 7 positions match TRBD2. V trimming: 5 bases; J trimming: 1 base; junction bases outside the gene matches: 3. Germline loops: CDR1 KGHDR, CDR2 SFDVKD. CDR3 length equals 15 residues. DNA for the CDR3: TGTGCCACCAGTGCCGGACTAGGGAACACCGGGGAGCTGTTTTTT. This translates into CATSAGLGNTGELFF.

For this clone: At one end the junction does not follow the germline gene, possibly because of a read error. The V gene is TRBV7-9, the J gene TRBJ1-2; TRBD1 is a possible D gene (5 bases). The CDR3 length is 11 residues. CDR1 is SEHNR and CDR2 is FQNEAQ in the germline V gene (reference sequence). The CDR3 is CASSRDRTPDF. CDR3 nucleotides: TGTGCCAGCAGCCGTGATCGGACACCCGACTTC. The full variable domain, its missing parts supplied by reference TRBV7-9 and TRBJ1-2, is DTGVSQNPRHKITKRGQNVTFRCDPISEHNRLYWYRQTLGQGPEFLTYFQNEAQLEKSRLLSDRFSAERPKGSFSTLEIQRTEQGDSAMYLCASSRDRTPDFGSGTRLTVV.

The genes are TRBV7-2 and TRBJ2-1; TRBD2 matches 12 bases. Per the germline V gene, CDR1 is SGHTA and CDR2 is FQGNSA. V trimming: 5 bases; J trimming: 2 bases; junction bases outside the gene matches: 7. The CDR3 extends over 17 amino acids. This chain's CDR3 is CASSPRLAGAPYNEQFF. In nucleotides, the CDR3 is TGTGCCAGCAGCCCAAGACTAGCGGGGGCCCCCTACAATGAGCAGTTCTTC.

The chain couples TRBV27 to TRBJ1-5, with D maybe TRBD1 (5 bases). The CDR3 contains 13 residues. V was pared by 6 bases and J by 11 bases, with 17 bases between. The V gene's germline CDR1 is MNHEY and CDR2 SMNVEV (reference sequence). The CDR3 nucleotides read TGTGCCAGCAGAGGGCAGGGTCCAGGGACCCAGCATTTT. This translates into CASRGQGPGTQHF.

This clone is a singleton in its sample. The CDR3 sequence is CASSLMVGPPYEQYF. The CDR3 region has the DNA TGTGCCAGCAGCTTAATGGTCGGTCCCCCCTACGAGCAGTACTTC. This chain uses TRBV7-3 with TRBJ2-7; no clear D gene. CDR3 length: 15 residues. V was clipped by 1 base and J by 2 bases, with 12 bases between them. Germline values: CDR1 SGHTA, CDR2 FQGTGA.

This rearrangement joins TRBV27 to TRBJ2-7; TRBD1 matches at 7 bases. The CDR3 is 14 residues long. Germline assignment: CDR1 MNHEY and CDR2 SMNVEV (reference sequence). V trimming: 8 bases; J trimming: 5 bases; junction bases outside the gene matches: 12. CDR3 loop: CASRKGAPLNEQYF. The CDR3 DNA sequence: TGTGCCAGCCGAAAGGGGGCCCCATTGAACGAGCAGTACTTC.

J is TRBJ1-5 and V is TRBV6-1, with no clear D. The germline gives CDR1 MNHNS, CDR2 SASEGT. Deletions cut 0 bases from V and 1 base from J, with 10 bases between. The CDR3 covers 16 residues. Written as DNA, the CDR3 is TGTGCCAGCAGTGAAGCGAATTACGGGAGCAATCAGCCCCAGCATTTT. It codes for CASSEANYGSNQPQHF.

About this clone itself: The junction shows a germline mismatch at one end, possibly a read error. The chain joins TRBV3-1 (or the pseudogene TRBV3-2) to TRBJ2-2; 8 bases match TRBD2. Germline V gene lookup returns CDR1 LGHDT and CDR2 YNNKEL (reference sequence). CDR3 length equals 15 residues. The CDR3 bases are TGTGCCAGCAGACAAGCGGGGGTCAACACCGGGGAGCTGTTTTTT. Its translation is CASRQAGVNTGELFF.

This chain joins TRBV28 and TRBJ1-5, with 7 bases identical to TRBD1. V gave up 6 bases and J gave up 6 bases; unmatched junction bases: 5. Germline CDR1 and CDR2: MDHEN and SYDVKM. This CDR3 is 13 amino acids long. In DNA, the CDR3 is TGTGCCAGCAGCCGACAGGGCCTTCAGCCCCAGCATTTT. Its protein product is CASSRQGLQPQHF.

The chain is built from TRBV11-2 and TRBJ2-5; D remains ambiguous. The CDR3 is 13 residues long. The germline gives CDR1 SGHAT, CDR2 FQNNGV. Trimming removed 4 bases from V and 0 bases from J, with 6 bases in between. The CDR3 coding sequence is TGTGCCAGCAGCTCATTGTACCAAGAGACCCAGTACTTC. Protein: CASSSLYQETQYF.

CDR3 residues: CASSFLSSHVKQYF. The DNA for the CDR3 is TGTGCCAGCAGCTTTTTATCCAGTCATGTCAAGCAGTACTTC. V gene TRBV5-5 combines with J gene TRBJ2-7; D gene uncertain. Germline V lookup: CDR1 SGHKS, CDR2 YYEKEE (reference sequence). The CDR3 is made up of 14 amino acids. V was trimmed by 2 bases and J by 8 bases, leaving 17 bases between them.

This chain links TRBV5-1 with TRBJ2-1; a possible D gene is TRBD2 (7 bases). This CDR3 has 16 amino acids. Germline values: CDR1 SGHRS, CDR2 YFSETQ. Trimming removed 4 bases at V and 6 bases at J, with 20 bases between. CDR3 residues: CASSPPWGGVLNEQFF. The CDR3 nucleotides read TGCGCCAGCAGCCCGCCGTGGGGGGGCGTCCTCAATGAGCAGTTCTTC.

The chain couples TRBV5-4 to TRBJ1-1, with D maybe TRBD1 (6 bases). CDR1 and CDR2 (germline): SGHNT, YYREEE (reference sequence). Trimming cost V 0 bases and J 6 bases, with 9 bases left between them. This CDR3 is 13 amino acids long. The CDR3 sequence: CASSLVGGSEAFF. CDR3 coding DNA: TGTGCCAGCAGCTTGGTTGGGGGCTCTGAAGCTTTCTTT. The full variable domain, completed using reference TRBV5-4 and TRBJ1-1, is ETGVTQSPTHLIKTRGQQVTLRCSSQSGHNTVSWYQQALGQGPQFIFQYYREEENGRGNFPPRFSGLQFPNYSSELNVNALELDDSALYLCASSLVGGSEAFFGQGTRLTVV.

The V call is TRBV5-1, the J call TRBJ2-7, with D possibly being TRBD1 (5 bases). This CDR3 contains 15 residues. The germline V and J ends were trimmed by 0 bases and 6 bases, with 16 bases remaining between them. Germline values: CDR1 SGHRS, CDR2 YFSETQ. The DNA of the CDR3 is TGCGCCAGCAGCTTGGGGGGCAACATTGCCTCCGAGCAGTACTTC. It yields the protein CASSLGGNIASEQYF. The complete variable domain, with remaining parts taken from reference TRBV5-1 and TRBJ2-7, reads KAGVTQTPRYLIKTRGQQVTLSCSPISGHRSVSWYQQTPGQGLQFLFEYFSETQRNKGNFPGRFSGRQFSNSRSEMNVSTLELGDSALYLCASSLGGNIASEQYFGPGTRLTVT.

The chain employs TRBV7-3 and TRBJ2-3; no clear D. Per the germline V gene, CDR1 is SGHTA and CDR2 is FQGTGA. The CDR3 extends over 15 amino acids. V gave up 3 bases and J gave up 6 bases, with 16 bases separating them. CDR3 amino acids: CASSLGQGIFDTQYF. For the CDR3, the DNA is TGTGCCAGCAGCTTGGGCCAAGGTATTTTTGATACGCAGTATTTT. Based on the CDR3 plus reference TRBV7-3 and TRBJ2-3, the full variable domain is GAGVSQTPSNKVTEKGKYVELRCDPISGHTALYWYRQSLGQGPEFLIYFQGTGAADDSGLPNDRFFAVRPEGSVSTLKIQRTERGDSAVYLCASSLGQGIFDTQYFGPGTRLTVL.

The J gene is TRBJ1-5, the V gene TRBV15, with D unresolved. This CDR3 has 18 amino acids. Trimming pared 0 bases from V and 4 bases from J, leaving 19 bases between. Germline V gene sequence: CDR1 LNHNV, CDR2 YYDKDF (reference sequence). CDR3 nucleotides: TGTGCCACCAGCAGAGATCTACCCCGGACTGTTCCTAATCAGCCCCAGCATTTT. It encodes CATSRDLPRTVPNQPQHF.

The chain is built from TRBV11-2 and TRBJ2-1, with D possibly being TRBD2 (6 bases). This CDR3 is 15 amino acids long. Germline V gives CDR1 SGHAT, CDR2 FQNNGV. Trimming took 6 bases from V and 0 from J, leaving 12 bases between them. The CDR3 here is CASRLMRGSYNEQFF. The CDR3 DNA sequence: TGTGCCAGCAGACTAATGCGGGGCTCCTACAATGAGCAGTTCTTC.

The chain links TRBV7-2 to TRBJ2-1; D may be TRBD2 (6 bases). Germline CDR1 is SGHTA and CDR2 is FQGNSA. Trimming pared 1 base from V and 4 bases from J, leaving 14 bases between. This CDR3 is 16 amino acids long. The DNA of the CDR3 is TGTGCCAGCAGCTTAGGGTCGGGGGTAAAGTACAATGAGCAGTTCTTC. As protein: CASSLGSGVKYNEQFF.

The genes are TRBV27 and TRBJ1-4; 8 bases are shared with TRBD1. V shed 5 bases, J shed 8 bases, and the junction held 7 bases outside the gene matches. The germline V gene encodes CDR1 MNHEY and CDR2 SMNVEV (reference sequence). The CDR3 consists of 14 residues. CDR3 sequence (DNA): TGTGCCAGCAGTCTACGGACAGGGCAGGAAAAACTGTTTTTT. Amino acids: CASSLRTGQEKLFF.

This clone is a singleton in its sample. V and J are TRBV2 and TRBJ1-5; possible D gene TRBD1, 6 bases. The CDR3 has 15 residues. CDR1 and CDR2 (germline): SNHLY, FYNNEI. The V end lost 7 bases, the J end lost 3 bases, and 16 bases lay between the germline ends. The CDR3 spells CASNFGGTNNQPQHF. CDR3 sequence (DNA): TGTGCCAGCAATTTCGGGGGGACAAACAATCAGCCCCAGCATTTT. Using reference TRBV2 and TRBJ1-5 for the parts outside the CDR3, the full variable domain is EPEVTQTPSHQVTQMGQEVILRCVPISNHLYFYWYRQILGQKVEFLVSFYNNEISEKSEIFDDQFSVERPDGSNFTLKIRSTKLEDSAMYFCASNFGGTNNQPQHFGDGTRLSIL.

The chain carries TRBV7-8 and TRBJ2-5; 7 nucleotides align to TRBD2. The V gene's germline CDR1 is SGHVS and CDR2 FQNEAQ. This CDR3 has 15 amino acids. V lost 3 bases and J lost 2; bases outside the gene matches: 6. CDR3 residues: CASSLSGENQETQYF. CDR3 DNA sequence: TGTGCCAGCAGCTTGAGCGGGGAAAATCAAGAGACCCAGTACTTC.

The rearrangement joins TRBV27 to TRBJ2-7; 9 nucleotides line up with TRBD1. CDR3 length: 16 residues. The V gene end was trimmed by 7 bases and the J gene end by 2 bases; junction bases not matched to a gene: 12. Germline V gene sequence: CDR1 MNHEY, CDR2 SMNVEV (reference sequence). Here the CDR3 reads CASTVPQDRGTYEQYF. The CDR3, as DNA: TGTGCCAGCACTGTACCCCAGGACAGGGGCACCTACGAGCAGTACTTC.

The V and J genes are TRBV3-1 (or the pseudogene TRBV3-2) and TRBJ2-7; 9 bases are shared with TRBD2. Germline assignment: CDR1 LGHDT and CDR2 YNNKEL (reference sequence). With 1 base clipped from V and 4 bases from J, the junction kept 5 bases outside the gene matches. The CDR3 consists of 15 residues. The CDR3 DNA reads TGTGCCAGCAGCCAAGTACCTAGCGGGATATACGAGCAGTACTTC. It encodes CASSQVPSGIYEQYF.

V gene TRBV6-2 or TRBV6-3 combines with J gene TRBJ2-2, with 9 bases aligning to TRBD1. The length of the CDR3 is 17 residues. Germline V gene lookup returns CDR1 MNHEY and CDR2 SVGEGT. V lost 4 bases to trimming and J lost 5 bases; unmatched junction nucleotides: 11. The DNA of the CDR3 is TGTGCCAGCAGTTTCTTACAAACAGGGGGCAGGACCGGGGAGCTGTTTTTT. Translated: CASSFLQTGGRTGELFF.

The chain has TRBV19 and TRBJ2-7; D not certain. The ends were cut back, 0 bases at V and 1 base at J, with 7 bases in the middle. Looked up from germline, CDR1 is LNHDA and CDR2 is SQIVND (reference sequence). The CDR3 length is 14 residues. CDR3 in amino acids: CASSIDIVSYEQYF. CDR3 nucleotide sequence: TGTGCCAGTAGTATAGATATAGTTTCCTACGAGCAGTACTTC.